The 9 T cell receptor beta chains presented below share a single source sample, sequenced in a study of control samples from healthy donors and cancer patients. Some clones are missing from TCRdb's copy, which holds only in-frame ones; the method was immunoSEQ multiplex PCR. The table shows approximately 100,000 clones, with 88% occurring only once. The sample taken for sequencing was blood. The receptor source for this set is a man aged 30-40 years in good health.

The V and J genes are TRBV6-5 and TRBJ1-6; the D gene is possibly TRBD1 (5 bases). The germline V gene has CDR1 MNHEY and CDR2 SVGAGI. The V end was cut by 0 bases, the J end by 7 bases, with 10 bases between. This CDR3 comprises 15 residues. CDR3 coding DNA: TGTGCCAGCAGTTACTCGCAGGGAAGAAATTCACCCCTCCACTTT. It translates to CASSYSQGRNSPLHF.

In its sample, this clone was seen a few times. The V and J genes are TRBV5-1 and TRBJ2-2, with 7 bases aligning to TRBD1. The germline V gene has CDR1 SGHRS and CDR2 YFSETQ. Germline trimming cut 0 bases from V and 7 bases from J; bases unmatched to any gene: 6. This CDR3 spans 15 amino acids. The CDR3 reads CASSLGERQGGELFF. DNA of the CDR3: TGCGCCAGCAGCTTGGGGGAACGACAGGGCGGGGAGCTGTTTTTT.

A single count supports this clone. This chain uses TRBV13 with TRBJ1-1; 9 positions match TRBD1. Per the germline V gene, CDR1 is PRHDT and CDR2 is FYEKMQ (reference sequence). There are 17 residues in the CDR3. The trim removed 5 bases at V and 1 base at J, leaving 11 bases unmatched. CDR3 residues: CASSPSRDRAPNTEAFF. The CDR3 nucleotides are TGTGCCAGCAGCCCTTCCCGGGACAGGGCTCCGAACACTGAAGCTTTCTTT.

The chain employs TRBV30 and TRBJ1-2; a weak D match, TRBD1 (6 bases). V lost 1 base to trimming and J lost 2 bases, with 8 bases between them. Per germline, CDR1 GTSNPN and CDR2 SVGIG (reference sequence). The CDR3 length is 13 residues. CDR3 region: CAWSADSNYGYTF. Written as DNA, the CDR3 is TGTGCCTGGAGTGCGGACAGCAACTATGGCTACACCTTC.

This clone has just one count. This CDR3 reads CASSTFGQGDEQYF. DNA of the CDR3: TGTGCCAGCAGCACATTCGGACAGGGTGACGAGCAGTACTTC. The V and J genes are TRBV7-9 and TRBJ2-7, with 8 positions matching TRBD1. With V trimmed by 5 bases and J by 5 bases, 8 bases remained unmatched. Germline-derived CDR1 and CDR2 are SEHNR and FQNEAQ (reference sequence). This CDR3 has 14 residues.

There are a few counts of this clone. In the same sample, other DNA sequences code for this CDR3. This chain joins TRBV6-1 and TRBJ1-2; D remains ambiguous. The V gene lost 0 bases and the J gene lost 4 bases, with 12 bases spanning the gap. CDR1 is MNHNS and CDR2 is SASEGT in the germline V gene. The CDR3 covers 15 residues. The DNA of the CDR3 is TGTGCCAGCAGTGAAGCCCCCGGAGGTGTCTATGGCTACACCTTC. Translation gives CASSEAPGGVYGYTF.

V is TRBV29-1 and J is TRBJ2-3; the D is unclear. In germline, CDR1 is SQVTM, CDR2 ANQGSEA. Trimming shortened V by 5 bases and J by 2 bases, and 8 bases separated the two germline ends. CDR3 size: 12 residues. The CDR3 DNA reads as TGCAGCGTTCGATTCTTCACAGATACGCAGTATTTT. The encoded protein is CSVRFFTDTQYF.

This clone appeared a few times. CDR3 sequence (DNA): TGTGCCAGCAGCTTCTCGGACAGGGCCACTGAAGCTTTCTTT. Its translation: CASSFSDRATEAFF. The V call is TRBV5-6, the J call TRBJ1-1, with 8 bases that match TRBD1. This CDR3 is built from 14 residues. V lost 2 bases to trimming and J lost 4 bases; unmatched junction nucleotides: 4. Germline V gene data show CDR1 as SGHDT and CDR2 as YYEEEE.

The CDR3 region is CATSREEGDRGNQPQHF. The CDR3 region has the DNA TGTGCCACCAGCAGAGAGGAGGGCGACAGGGGCAATCAGCCCCAGCATTTT. The chain has TRBV15 and TRBJ1-5, with 7 bases that match TRBD1. The V gene end was trimmed by 0 bases and the J gene end by 2 bases; junction bases not matched to a gene: 7. Germline V lookup: CDR1 LNHNV, CDR2 YYDKDF (reference sequence). This CDR3 contains 17 residues. Full variable domain (outside the CDR3, taken from reference TRBV15 and TRBJ1-5): DAMVIQNPRYQVTQFGKPVTLSCSQTLNHNVMYWYQQKSSQAPKLLFHYYDKDFNNEADTPDNFQSRRPNTSFCFLDIRSPGLGDTAMYLCATSREEGDRGNQPQHFGDGTRLSIL.